The rows below give T cell receptor beta chains drawn from one sample of a study of control samples from healthy donors and cancer patients. Here immunoSEQ multiplex PCR was the method, and the copy in TCRdb shows in-frame clones only, minus some. The data hold about 69,000 clones, with around nine tenths observed a single time. What was sequenced was PBMCs. The receptors derive from a man between 60 and 75 years old with colorectal cancer. The CDR3 runs from the conserved cysteine through the conserved F or W. Fields, in order: V gene, J gene, CDR3 protein.

>TRBV18|TRBJ2-2
CASSPPGFQGGGELFF
>TRBV6-5|TRBJ2-7
CATWTSGKSEQYF
>TRBV2|TRBJ2-6
CASSETGAGANVLTF
>TRBV7-9|TRBJ2-7
CASSLRSYEQYF
>TRBV6-5|TRBJ2-7
CASSTVLGEQYF
>TRBV6-5|TRBJ1-2
CASSPGDGEFYGYTF
>TRBV27|TRBJ1-5
CASSLLEGNQPQHF
>TRBV14|TRBJ1-4
CASSTLRGYNEKLFF
>TRBV6-4|TRBJ1-1
CASSASFDGTGGKEAFF
>TRBV12-3/TRBV12-4|TRBJ1-4
CASSPPGREKLFF
>TRBV11-2|TRBJ2-3
CASSLKFGTGSRDTQYF
>TRBV29-1|TRBJ2-3
CSVEGKGVSTDTQYF
>TRBV28|TRBJ1-2
CASSQPGTIYGYTF
>TRBV11-2|TRBJ2-7
CASSSLGRGSTGQYF
>TRBV7-2|TRBJ2-3
CASSLGPGTDTQYF
>TRBV7-9|TRBJ1-5
CASSPDGDQPQHF
>TRBV5-3|TRBJ2-5
CARSSPGLEGWETQYF
>TRBV9|TRBJ2-2
CASSVGWETNTGELFF
>TRBV6-5|TRBJ1-2
CASRGQTYGYTF
>TRBV2|TRBJ2-7
CASTDGPGQGVHEQYF
>TRBV7-2|TRBJ2-5
CASSRQLQETQYF
>TRBV28|TRBJ1-6
CASSLRGLNSPLHF
>TRBV11-3|TRBJ2-1
CASTMGLAGGFEQFF
>TRBV25-1|TRBJ1-2
CASRVPGVGYTF
>TRBV7-2|TRBJ2-3
CASSHERTSTDTQYF
>TRBV18|TRBJ2-1
CASSNRVNEQFF
>TRBV29-1|TRBJ1-2
CSVEEGGLDGYTF